What follows describes a single TCR beta chain. Its antigen is unidentified. The data belong to a study of T cell repertoires in cytomegalovirus infection. In the study overall: The authors relied on CMV epitopes, both recently identified HLA-C-restricted and well-studied HLA-B-restricted. Indications came from public TCR beta signatures; they pointed to CMV infection and to a matching HLA type.

The CDR3 is 14 amino acids. Trimming took off 1 base at V and 0 bases at J, with 4 bases between the two ends. Germline V gene lookup returns CDR1 DFQATT and CDR2 SNEGSKA (reference sequence). TCRdb analysed the reads with MiXCR anew, one entry per CDR3 protein. This sample yields 340,000 or so distinct CDR3 sequences, of which roughly 25% are seen a single time; approximately 12% belongs to the top ten. Study-wide points: Clonotypes of TCR beta that were HLA-C-restricted and CMV-specific dominated the ex vivo response. Of the TCR beta families, the public ones yielded a cumulative frequency that identified carriers of CMV plus the relevant HLA.

Sequences were derived from cultured PBMCs, sampled from culture after CMV antigen stimulation. This sequence was found in a human donor in good health (CMV status not recorded). Some clones in this sample may be carry-over from other donors' samples. V gene TRBV20-1 combines with J gene TRBJ2-6; D unresolved. The chain's CDR3 is CSARGSSGANVLTF. In DNA form, the CDR3 reads TGCAGTGCTAGAGGTAGCTCTGGGGCCAACGTCCTGACTTTC.